Listed below are T cell receptor beta chains from one sample, sequenced in a study of shared clonotypes between healthy human individuals. TCRdb's table, derived via immunoSEQ multiplex PCR, lists solely in-frame clones and lacks some. In the table there are about 2.2 million clones, 85% to 95% of which are singletons. The material sequenced was naive CD8+ T cells from PBMCs. The source of these receptors is a man aged 18 to 30 in good health. Some clones in this sample may be carry-over from other donors' samples. The CDR3 runs from the conserved cysteine through the conserved F or W. The D gene is left open where the match is weak. Part of the rows lack a size; the others show once, few, many or a class for expanded clones.

clone size	D gene	J gene	V gene	CDR3 length	CDR3 DNA	CDR3 protein
NA	NA	TRBJ2-3	TRBV7-2	17	TGTGCCAGCAGCTTAGTCAGCGCGGTCAGTCCCACAGATACGCAGTATTTT	CASSLVSAVSPTDTQYF
NA	TRBD1	TRBJ2-7	TRBV6-6	13	TGTGCCAGCAGATTCGGGACAGGCGGCGAGCAGTACTTC	CASRFGTGGEQYF
NA	TRBD1	TRBJ1-2	TRBV6-4	15	TGTGCCAGCAGTGATAGCCCAGGGGGTTCAGCTGGCTACACCTTC	CASSDSPGGSAGYTF
NA	TRBD2	TRBJ2-7	TRBV2	14	TGTGCCATCGTTACTAGCGGGAATCCCTACGAGCAGTACTTC	CAIVTSGNPYEQYF
NA	TRBD1	TRBJ2-7	TRBV27	13	TGTGCCAGCAGTCGGGACAGTTACTACGAGCAGTACTTC	CASSRDSYYEQYF
NA	TRBD2	TRBJ2-1	TRBV5-1	16	TGCGCCAGCAGCTCTTTAGCGGGACCCTCCTACAATGAGCAGTTCTTC	CASSSLAGPSYNEQFF
NA	NA	TRBJ2-7	TRBV9	12	TGTGCCAGCAGCGAGGGGGGTGGCGAGCAGTACTTC	CASSEGGGEQYF
NA	NA	TRBJ2-7	TRBV7-9	14	TGTGCCAGCAGCCCTCGGGACACCGTCTACGAGCAGTACTTC	CASSPRDTVYEQYF
once	NA	TRBJ2-1	TRBV19	14	TGTGCCAGTAGCAGGATGTACAGGGAAAATGAGCAGTTCTTC	CASSRMYRENEQFF
NA	TRBD2	TRBJ2-7	TRBV5-1	17	TGCGCCAGCAGCGCCGGGACTAGCGGGAGGGCCGTCTACGAGCAGTACTTC	CASSAGTSGRAVYEQYF
NA	NA	TRBJ1-4	TRBV7-9	17	TGTGCCAGCAGCTTAGCGCTCCGGGGGACCGCTAATGAAAAACTGTTTTTT	CASSLALRGTANEKLFF
NA	TRBD1	TRBJ2-3	TRBV5-1	17	TGCGCCAGCAGCTGGGAGACAGGGGCCGCATTCACAGATACGCAGTATTTT	CASSWETGAAFTDTQYF
NA	TRBD2	TRBJ2-1	TRBV9	16	TGTGCCAGCAGCGTAGGGGCTAGCGGGAATCTGGATGAGCAGTTCTTC	CASSVGASGNLDEQFF
NA	NA	TRBJ2-7	TRBV28	13	TGTGCCAGCGCCTTGCTGGGCAGCTACGAGCAGTACTTC	CASALLGSYEQYF
NA	NA	TRBJ2-5	TRBV7-2	16	TGTGCCAGCAGCTCACTTGGGCGCCCCAAACAGGAGACCCAGTACTTC	CASSSLGRPKQETQYF
NA	NA	TRBJ2-2	TRBV27	14	TGTGCCAGCAGTTTAATGAGGGCGGCCGGGGAGCTGTTTTTT	CASSLMRAAGELFF
few	NA	TRBJ1-1	TRBV5-1	13	TGCGCCAGCAGCTCCCGGTCCTACACTGAAGCTTTCTTT	CASSSRSYTEAFF
NA	TRBD2	TRBJ2-7	TRBV4-1	16	TGCGCCAGCAGCCAAGCCGGGACTAGCGCTTCCTACGAGCAGTACTTC	CASSQAGTSASYEQYF
NA	TRBD1	TRBJ2-7	TRBV5-1	16	TGCGCCAGCAGCCGAGGGCCGGGACAGGGAACCTACGAGCAGTACTTC	CASSRGPGQGTYEQYF
NA	TRBD1	TRBJ1-4	TRBV27	14	TGTGCCAGCAGTTTGGACAGGGGAAGCGAAAAACTGTTTTTT	CASSLDRGSEKLFF
NA	NA	TRBJ1-1	TRBV7-9	12	TGTGCCAGCAGCGAGCCGTACACTGAAGCTTTCTTT	CASSEPYTEAFF
NA	TRBD2	TRBJ2-7	TRBV19	14	TGTGCCAGTAGCGGGGGGAACCCCCCCTACGAGCAGTACTTC	CASSGGNPPYEQYF
NA	TRBD2	TRBJ2-5	TRBV7-9	16	TGTGCCAGCAGCTTAGGGGCGTCCCGGGAGGGCGAGACCCAGTACTTC	CASSLGASREGETQYF